Listed below are T cell receptor beta chains from one sample, sequenced in a study of blood T cell repertoires in COVID-19. The method was immunoSEQ multiplex PCR; TCRdb's version includes in-frame clones alone and lacks a portion of them. In the table there are roughly 150,000 clones, around 81% of which are singletons. The material sequenced was peripheral blood. The receptors were sampled from a man aged 65-85 years with active or convalescent COVID-19. Both conserved end residues are part of each CDR3. D genes are given only for firm matches. Size values are once, few and many counts, or a class for expanded clones, and some rows have none.

>TRBJ1-4|NA|TRBV10-3|NA
CATRGHPTNEKLFF
TGTGCCACAAGAGGACACCCAACTAATGAAAAACTGTTTTTT
>TRBJ1-3|TRBD1|TRBV7-9|NA
CASSLVPGQGNTIYF
TGTGCCAGCAGCTTAGTCCCGGGACAGGGAAACACCATATATTTT
>TRBJ2-5|NA|TRBV2|NA
CASSDNRQETQYF
TGTGCCAGCAGTGATAATCGGCAAGAGACCCAGTACTTC
>TRBJ2-3|TRBD2|TRBV28|once
CASSQSAAGDLDTQYF
TGTGCCAGCAGTCAATCTGCGGCGGGGGACCTAGATACGCAGTATTTT
>TRBJ2-2|NA|TRBV5-1|NA
CASSSGQRNTGELFF
TGCGCCAGCAGCTCAGGACAGCGGAACACCGGGGAGCTGTTTTTT
>TRBJ2-6|NA|TRBV28|NA
CASRSSSGANVLTF
TGTGCCAGCCGTAGTAGCTCTGGGGCCAACGTCCTGACTTTC
>TRBJ2-2|TRBD2|TRBV7-2|once
CASSLPGLAGGTGELFF
TGTGCCAGCAGCTTACCCGGACTAGCGGGGGGAACCGGGGAGCTGTTTTTT
>TRBJ2-1|NA|TRBV2|few
CASSPYNEQFF
TGTGCCAGCAGCCCTTACAATGAGCAGTTCTTC
>TRBJ2-3|NA|TRBV3-1/TRBV3-2|few
CASSYQISRRRKGADTQYF
TGTGCCAGCAGCTACCAGATCTCCCGGCGGCGGAAAGGCGCAGATACGCAGTATTTT
>TRBJ1-2|TRBD1|TRBV6-2/TRBV6-3|NA
CASSYSGTGGNYGYTF
TGTGCCAGCAGTTACTCCGGGACAGGGGGCAACTATGGCTACACCTTC
>TRBJ2-1|TRBD2|TRBV7-2|NA
CASSWASGSFSEQFF
TGTGCCAGCAGCTGGGCTAGCGGGAGTTTCAGTGAGCAGTTCTTC
>TRBJ1-1|TRBD1|TRBV30|NA
CAWSSQGVRTEAFF
TGTGCCTGGAGTTCTCAGGGGGTTCGCACTGAAGCTTTCTTT
>TRBJ1-2|TRBD1|TRBV7-8|once
CASSLARRGSVDYGYTF
TGTGCCAGCAGCTTAGCGCGCAGGGGGAGCGTCGACTATGGCTACACCTTC
>TRBJ2-1|NA|TRBV5-4|NA
CASSLSSGSYNEQFF
TGTGCCAGCAGCTTGAGTAGCGGATCCTACAATGAGCAGTTCTTC
>TRBJ2-5|TRBD2|TRBV7-9|NA
CASSPGEGRETQYF
TGTGCCAGCAGCCCCGGGGAGGGCCGGGAGACCCAGTACTTC
>TRBJ1-2|TRBD1|TRBV28|NA
CASSSGQGSRYGYTF
TGTGCCAGCAGTTCGGGACAGGGTTCGAGATATGGCTACACCTTC
>TRBJ1-2|NA|TRBV3-1/TRBV3-2|NA
CASSRAARGDYGYTF
TGTGCCAGCAGCCGAGCAGCCCGGGGGGACTATGGCTACACCTTC
>TRBJ1-1|TRBD1|TRBV13|NA
CASSIIPGQGFSTEAFF
TGTGCCAGCAGTATAATTCCAGGACAGGGGTTTAGCACTGAAGCTTTCTTT
>TRBJ1-2|TRBD1|TRBV12-5|NA
CASGFGRQGGGYGYTF
TGTGCTAGTGGTTTTGGTCGGCAGGGGGGAGGCTATGGCTACACCTTC
>TRBJ1-1|NA|TRBV5-6|NA
CASSSTGYTEAFF
TGTGCCAGCAGCTCCACAGGTTACACTGAAGCTTTCTTT
>TRBJ2-3|NA|TRBV6-5|NA
CASRAGADTQYF
TGTGCCAGCAGGGCAGGGGCAGATACGCAGTATTTT
>TRBJ1-2|NA|TRBV7-9|NA
CASSLVRGIYTF
TGTGCCAGCAGCTTAGTAAGGGGGATCTACACCTTC
>TRBJ2-3|TRBD1|TRBV5-6|NA
CASSYDRVTDTQYF
TGTGCCAGCAGCTACGACAGGGTCACAGATACGCAGTATTTT
>TRBJ1-1|TRBD1|TRBV30|NA
CAWSAGTGILGTAFF
TGTGCCTGGAGTGCTGGGACAGGGATCCTTGGGACAGCTTTCTTT
>TRBJ1-3|TRBD1|TRBV9|NA
CASSAYLGQGSGNTIYF
TGTGCCAGCAGCGCTTACCTCGGACAGGGCTCTGGAAACACCATATATTTT
>TRBJ2-7|NA|TRBV4-3|NA
CASGGIRLDEQYF
TGCGCCAGCGGGGGGATCCGACTAGACGAGCAGTACTTC
>TRBJ2-7|NA|TRBV5-4|few
CASSLGQGHEQYF
TGTGCCAGCAGCTTGGGGCAGGGCCACGAGCAGTACTTC
>TRBJ1-6|TRBD1|TRBV7-6|NA
CASSLGTGSYSPLHF
TGTGCCAGCAGCTTAGGGACAGGGTCTTATTCACCCCTCCACTTT
>TRBJ1-6|TRBD1|TRBV29-1|NA
CSVRTGVGSPLHF
TGCAGCGTAAGGACAGGGGTAGGTTCACCCCTCCACTTT
>TRBJ2-5|NA|TRBV14|NA
CASSRTVATETQYF
TGTGCCAGCAGCCGGACCGTAGCGACTGAGACCCAGTACTTC
>TRBJ2-7|NA|TRBV30|NA
CAWSVQGQEYF
TGTGCCTGGAGTGTACAGGGTCAGGAGTACTTC
>TRBJ1-1|NA|TRBV7-9|NA
CASINGQLNTEAFF
TGTGCCAGCATCAATGGGCAGCTGAACACTGAAGCTTTCTTT
>TRBJ2-3|TRBD1|TRBV10-3|NA
CAISGGTGASTDTQYF
TGTGCCATCAGTGGTGGGACAGGGGCTAGCACAGATACGCAGTATTTT
>TRBJ2-1|TRBD2|TRBV29-1|NA
CSVEEGAGDSYNEQFF
TGCAGCGTTGAAGAAGGGGCGGGGGACTCCTACAATGAGCAGTTCTTC
>TRBJ1-2|NA|TRBV3-1/TRBV3-2|NA
CASSQEVQWAGDYGYTF
TGTGCCAGCAGCCAAGAAGTCCAGTGGGCAGGGGACTATGGCTACACCTTC
>TRBJ2-3|NA|TRBV9|NA
CASSVGGRTDTQYF
TGTGCCAGCAGCGTAGGGGGCCGCACAGATACGCAGTATTTT
>TRBJ2-7|TRBD1|TRBV5-4|few
CASSLRTGREQYF
TGTGCCAGCAGCTTGAGGACAGGGAGGGAGCAGTACTTC
>TRBJ2-5|TRBD2|TRBV5-4|NA
CASSPAGSGGLETQYF
TGTGCCAGCAGCCCGGCGGGTAGCGGGGGGCTTGAGACCCAGTACTTC
>TRBJ1-5|TRBD1|TRBV7-9|NA
CASSPGQGRNQPQHF
TGTGCCAGCAGCCCAGGACAGGGCCGCAATCAGCCCCAGCATTTT
>TRBJ1-1|TRBD1|TRBV7-9|NA
CASSPGTDRVGTEAFF
TGTGCCAGCAGCCCGGGGACGGACAGGGTTGGCACTGAAGCTTTCTTT
>TRBJ1-3|NA|TRBV15|NA
CATSRGGQMPGNTIYF
TGTGCCACCAGCAGAGGGGGGCAGATGCCTGGAAACACCATATATTTT
>TRBJ2-4|TRBD1|TRBV19|NA
CASLSVAQGKNIQYF
TGTGCCAGTCTATCCGTCGCACAGGGGAAAAACATTCAGTACTTC
>TRBJ1-4|NA|TRBV4-1|NA
CASSQPVSGVNEKLFF
TGCGCCAGCAGCCAGCCCGTGTCGGGAGTTAATGAAAAACTGTTTTTT
>TRBJ2-7|TRBD1|TRBV11-2|NA
CASSLSPGTGGLNEQYF
TGTGCCAGCAGCTTGTCCCCCGGGACAGGAGGATTGAACGAGCAGTACTTC